These 11 T cell receptor beta chains share one sample of origin, sequenced in a study of technical replicates of blood from several donors. Using immunoSEQ multiplex PCR, the repertoire was profiled, and TCRdb retains in-frame clones only, with some absent. The data contain some 74,000 clones, 95% to 98% of them singletons. The sequenced sample was T cells isolated from PBMCs. The origin of the receptors is a human donor in good health.

This chain joins TRBV27 and TRBJ2-7; TRBD2 agrees at 7 bases. Germline CDR1 reads MNHEY; CDR2 reads SMNVEV (reference sequence). The CDR3 extends over 16 amino acids. V lost 7 bases, J lost 5 bases, and 17 bases stayed unmatched. CDR3 nucleotide sequence: TGTGCCAGCACGATGAGGGCGGTGGCGGGAGTAGACGAGCAGTACTTC. It is translated as CASTMRAVAGVDEQYF.

The rearrangement joins TRBV9 to TRBJ2-1; 13 nucleotides agree with TRBD2. This CDR3 contains 15 residues. With V trimmed by 0 bases and J by 7 bases, 1 base remained unmatched. Germline-derived CDR1 and CDR2 are SGDLS and YYNGEE. The chain's CDR3 is CASSVGTSGRNEQFF. CDR3 bases: TGTGCCAGCAGCGTAGGGACTAGCGGGAGAAATGAGCAGTTCTTC.

In this sample, this clone turned up once. The V call is TRBV5-6, the J call TRBJ2-1, with 15 bases lining up with TRBD2. The ends lost 4 bases at V and 6 bases at J; junction bases unmatched: 5. The CDR3 length is 16 residues. Germline assignment: CDR1 SGHDT and CDR2 YYEEEE. CDR3 sequence (DNA): TGTGCCAGCAGCATCGGACTAGCGGGAGGGCCCAATGAGCAGTTCTTC. This sequence encodes CASSIGLAGGPNEQFF.

The rearrangement links TRBV7-9 to TRBJ2-7; D remains ambiguous. Germline values: CDR1 SEHNR, CDR2 FQNEAQ (reference sequence). CDR3 length: 13 residues. The germline V and J ends were trimmed by 1 base and 8 bases, with 12 bases remaining between them. CDR3 amino acids: CASSLVAQDKQYF. CDR3 DNA sequence: TGTGCCAGCAGCTTAGTCGCGCAAGACAAGCAGTACTTC.

This clone is a singleton in its sample. The rearrangement uses TRBV4-3 and TRBJ2-1; the D is unclear. CDR3 length: 16 residues. Trimming took off 1 base at V and 4 bases at J, with 14 bases between the two ends. Germline CDR1 is LGHNA and CDR2 is YSLEER. The CDR3: CASSQGPERGYNEQFF. The CDR3 DNA reads as TGCGCCAGCAGCCAAGGTCCAGAGCGAGGATACAATGAGCAGTTCTTC.

The J gene is TRBJ2-2, the V gene TRBV19; D call uncertain. The CDR3 loop spans 14 amino acids. The ends were cut back, 7 bases at V and 0 bases at J, with 9 bases in the middle. Looked up from germline, CDR1 is LNHDA and CDR2 is SQIVND (reference sequence). CDR3 coding DNA: TGTGCCAGTAACCGCGCACCGAACACCGGGGAGCTGTTTTTT. This encodes CASNRAPNTGELFF.

The rearrangement links TRBV5-1 to TRBJ1-1, with D maybe TRBD1 (5 bases). The V end lost 0 bases, the J end lost 5 bases, and 8 bases lay between the germline ends. CDR3 length equals 13 residues. The germline V gene has CDR1 SGHRS and CDR2 YFSETQ. CDR3 nucleotide sequence: TGCGCCAGCAGCTTGGTACAGGAAACTGAAGCTTTCTTT. Amino acids: CASSLVQETEAFF.

This chain uses TRBV7-9 with TRBJ2-5; tentatively, D is TRBD1 (5 bases). V lost 3 bases and J lost 7, with 12 bases in between. The CDR3 has 13 amino acids. Per germline, CDR1 SEHNR and CDR2 FQNEAQ (reference sequence). CDR3 protein: CASSFGADGTQYF. In nucleotides, the CDR3 is TGTGCCAGCAGCTTTGGGGCCGACGGGACCCAGTACTTC.

This clone was seen only once. The CDR3 protein is CASSLGGTGSYNYGYTF. The CDR3 region has the DNA TGCGCCAGCAGCTTGGGCGGGACAGGGAGCTATAACTATGGCTACACCTTC. V usage is TRBV5-1 and J usage is TRBJ1-2, with TRBD1 matching over 9 bases. Per germline, CDR1 SGHRS and CDR2 YFSETQ. The CDR3 totals 17 residues. V shed 0 bases, J shed 1 base, and the junction held 7 bases outside the gene matches.

J is TRBJ2-3 and V is TRBV2, with D unresolved. Trimming removed 4 bases from V and 2 bases from J, with 13 bases in between. The germline gives CDR1 SNHLY, CDR2 FYNNEI. The CDR3 totals 15 residues. The CDR3, as DNA: TGTGCCAGCAGTGGTAATTTTCCCTCCACAGATACGCAGTATTTT. It yields the protein CASSGNFPSTDTQYF.

The chain recombines TRBV6-5 with TRBJ2-7; D is possibly TRBD2 (7 bases). The CDR3 has 14 amino acids. V lost 9 bases and J lost 3, with 18 bases in between. Looked up from germline, CDR1 is MNHEY and CDR2 is SVGAGI. The DNA of the CDR3 is TGTGCCAGACAGGGAGGGACGTGGGTCTACGAGCAGTACTTC. Its translation: CARQGGTWVYEQYF.